This T cell receptor beta chain was observed in a study of T-cell reconstitution after alpha-beta-depleted transplantation in children. The CDR3 contains 14 residues. Germline assignment: CDR1 DFQATT and CDR2 SNEGSKA (reference sequence). V lost 0 bases and J 2 bases, leaving 10 bases between the germline ends. A note on this clonotype: What it binds is not known.

This sample's TCRbeta library carried unique molecular identifier barcodes. TCRdb independently ran MiXCR on the PCR reads; one entry per CDR3 protein. The sample holds about 590,000 distinct CDR3 sequences; roughly 13% are singletons and the top ten take 2% to 2.5%. Study outcomes and limitations: Surviving recipient T cells and intrathymic progenitors accounted for some patients' high TCRbeta diversity at day 60. Newly produced T cells mostly accounted for T-cell counts and diversity one year post-transplant. Reported findings indicate that, about two months after transplant, alpha-beta T cells came from several hundred expanded clones, which were derived from non-depleted graft cells.

This TCR was sampled from a male patient younger than 18 who had a stem cell transplant for acute myeloid leukemia, so the T cells may come from the graft donor. The source material was PBMCs, mostly from graft donor cells, sampled 360 days after TCRalphabeta/CD19-depleted stem cell transplant. V gene TRBV20-1 combines with J gene TRBJ2-5; D unclear. The chain's CDR3 is CSARDPTIQETQYF. For the CDR3, the DNA is TGCAGTGCTAGAGATCCGACGATTCAAGAGACCCAGTACTTC.